This T cell receptor beta chain emerged from a study of CD8 T cells in ankylosing spondylitis. General study findings and limits: Typical of ankylosing spondylitis blood, it appeared, was a TCR beta motif of several highly homologous variants.

Turning to this clonotype: Antigen unknown.

This CDR3 comprises 14 residues. Germline CDR1 reads SGHRS; CDR2 reads YFSETQ. V lost 0 bases and J 6 bases, leaving 11 bases between the germline ends. TCRdb re-analysed the 5' RACE reads in MiXCR, keeping a single row per CDR3 protein. Of some 350,000 distinct CDR3 sequences detected, roughly 14% appear once; the ten largest clones hold around 0.99%. V gene TRBV5-1 combines with J gene TRBJ2-3; D unclear. The sequenced material came from blood, either unsorted or a sorted T cell fraction (not recorded which). The clonotype comes from a male donor with ankylosing spondylitis or in good health (not recorded which). CDR3 sequence: CASSLVPLGDTQYF. The CDR3 region has the DNA TGCGCCAGCAGCTTGGTTCCCCTAGGGGATACGCAGTATTTT.